This TCR beta chain is drawn from a study of cytomegalovirus exposure and HLA in healthy donors. Findings and caveats of the study: The study labeled about 160 TCR beta chains cytomegalovirus-associated. Rarity held for most TCR sequences, but there were some public TCRs that occurred in many donors.

Regarding this clone: Its antigen is as yet unknown.

The CDR3 extends over 15 amino acids. Trimming stripped 0 bases from V and 7 bases from J, with 17 bases between. Germline V CDR1 and CDR2: SGHNT, YYREEE (reference sequence). Sequenced by immunoSEQ multiplex PCR; TCRdb stores in-frame clones only, minus some. The repertoire holds approximately 200,000 clones, with around 90% as singletons. The specimen was PBMCs. This sequence joins TRBV5-4 and TRBJ2-7, with D possibly being TRBD2 (5 bases). The sequence was obtained from a woman between 18 and 29 years old in good health and CMV-seronegative. Here the CDR3 reads CASSLAERPYAEQYF. The DNA for the CDR3 is TGTGCCAGCAGCTTGGCGGAGCGGCCCTACGCGGAGCAGTACTTC.